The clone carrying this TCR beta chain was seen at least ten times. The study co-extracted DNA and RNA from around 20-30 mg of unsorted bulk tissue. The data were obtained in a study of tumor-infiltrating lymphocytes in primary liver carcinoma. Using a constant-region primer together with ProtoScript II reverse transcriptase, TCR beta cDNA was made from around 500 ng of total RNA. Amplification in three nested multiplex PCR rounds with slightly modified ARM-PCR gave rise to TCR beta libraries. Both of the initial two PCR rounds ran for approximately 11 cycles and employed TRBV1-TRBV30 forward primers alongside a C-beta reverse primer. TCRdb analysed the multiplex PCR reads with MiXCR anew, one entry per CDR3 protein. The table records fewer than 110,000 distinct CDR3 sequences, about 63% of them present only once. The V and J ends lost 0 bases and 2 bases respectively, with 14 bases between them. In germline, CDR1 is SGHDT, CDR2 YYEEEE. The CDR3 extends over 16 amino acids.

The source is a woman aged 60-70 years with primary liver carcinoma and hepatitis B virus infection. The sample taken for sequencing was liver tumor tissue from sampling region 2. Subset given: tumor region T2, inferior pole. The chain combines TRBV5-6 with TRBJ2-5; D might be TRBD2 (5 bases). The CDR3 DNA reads TGTGCCAGCAGCTTGGCGGCCCGGGAACGGCAAGAGACCCAGTACTTC. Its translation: CASSLAARERQETQYF.